This T cell receptor beta chain stems from a study of CD8+CD57+ T cells in acquired aplastic anemia. Study information: Isolated CD4+ and CD8+ cells, once sorted, yielded DNA averaging about 3.4 ug.

Trimming stripped 5 bases from V and 2 bases from J, with 14 bases between. Germline V gives CDR1 SEHNR, CDR2 FQNEAQ (reference sequence). The CDR3 is 15 amino acids. All sequencing subjects had displayed CD8+CD57+ cell expansion on flow cytometry. TCR beta VDJ and CDR3 were profiled, and genomic DNA was the template. TCRdb recomputed calls from the reads with MiXCR, one row per CDR3 protein. The top ten clones hold about 20% of a sample with 200,000 to 250,000 distinct CDR3 sequences, roughly 50% of them seen once. The gene calls are TRBV7-9 and TRBJ2-3, with D unclear. The clonotype comes from a human donor with aplastic anemia. The sequenced material came from sorted CD4+, CD8+, or CD8+CD57+ T cells (not recorded which) from PBMCs. This chain's CDR3 is CASSQDGQPTDTQYF. The CDR3 DNA reads TGTGCCAGCAGCCAAGACGGGCAACCCACAGATACGCAGTATTTT.